Below are 32 T cell receptor beta chains sequenced from a single sample in a study of CD8+ T cells in alopecia areata. RNA was extracted and reverse transcribed into cDNA as the sequencing template. Assay: immunoSEQ multiplex PCR; the TCRdb copy retains only in-frame clones and omits some. This sample has around 190,000 clones; about 61% occur once, and the top ten carry 4.5% to 6%. Sequencing was done on a sample of CD8+ T cells sorted from blood. Receptor source: a human donor in good health.

The chain couples TRBV15 to TRBJ2-3; 9 bases are shared with TRBD2. Per the germline V gene, CDR1 is LNHNV and CDR2 is YYDKDF (reference sequence). V lost 0 bases to trimming and J lost 7 bases; unmatched junction nucleotides: 8. The CDR3 totals 16 residues. CDR3 DNA: TGTGCCACCAGCAGAGATCGGGAGCGGGGGGAACATACGCAGTATTTT. Translation gives CATSRDRERGEHTQYF.

This clone has more than one count but fewer than ten. The chain joins TRBV19 to TRBJ1-5; D is ambiguous. V was cut by 5 bases and J by 7 bases, with 15 bases left in between. This CDR3 has 14 amino acids. CDR1 LNHDA and CDR2 SQIVND come from the germline V gene (reference sequence). The CDR3 DNA reads TGTGCCAGTAGTCCGTGGGCCATCGGCCAGCCCCAGCATTTT. Its protein is CASSPWAIGQPQHF.

This sequence joins TRBV29-1 and TRBJ1-1; D is possibly TRBD1 (5 bases). Trimming left V 6 bases short and J 1 base short, with 9 bases between. Germline V lookup: CDR1 SQVTM, CDR2 ANQGSEA. The length of the CDR3 is 12 residues. The CDR3: CSVHTGNTEAFF. Here the CDR3 DNA reads TGCAGCGTCCACACAGGGAACACTGAAGCTTTCTTT.

This clone was recorded once. J is TRBJ2-7 and V is TRBV18, with no clear D. V was pared by 5 bases and J by 0 bases, with 8 bases between. CDR1 is KGHSH and CDR2 is LQKENI in the germline V gene. This CDR3 is 13 amino acids long. CDR3 sequence reads: CASSSGDSYEQYF. The CDR3 bases are TGTGCCAGCTCATCTGGGGACTCCTACGAGCAGTACTTC.

A few counts support this clone. The chain carries TRBV10-3 and TRBJ1-1; D is perhaps TRBD1 (6 bases). Germline CDR1 reads ENHRY; CDR2 reads SYGVKD. The germline V and J ends were trimmed by 6 bases and 10 bases, with 18 bases remaining between them. There are 13 residues in the CDR3. The CDR3 DNA reads TGTGCCATCAGGGGCACTGGACAGCGGGGAGCTTTCTTT. Translating it yields CAIRGTGQRGAFF.

The rearrangement uses TRBV15 and TRBJ2-5, with D possibly matching TRBD1 (5 bases). This CDR3 is 14 amino acids long. V was shortened by 3 bases and J by 4 bases, with 12 bases between the two germline ends. From germline, CDR1 is LNHNV and CDR2 YYDKDF (reference sequence). CDR3 sequence reads: CATSRTQGRETQYF. CDR3 nucleotides: TGTGCCACCAGCAGGACGCAGGGAAGAGAGACCCAGTACTTC.

The chain recombines TRBV10-2 with TRBJ2-3, with 8 bases fitting TRBD2. Trimming took 4 bases from V and 3 from J; bases not matched to a gene: 9. Germline V gene lookup returns CDR1 WSHSY and CDR2 SAAADI. The CDR3 extends over 16 amino acids. CDR3 in amino acids: CASSVVAGFETDTQYF. The CDR3 region has the DNA TGCGCCAGCAGTGTGGTAGCGGGGTTCGAAACAGATACGCAGTATTTT.

The chain combines TRBV4-1 with TRBJ2-5, with 9 bases lining up with TRBD2. Germline CDR1 reads MGHRA; CDR2 reads YSYEKL. This CDR3 spans 15 amino acids. After removal of 1 base from V and 5 bases from J, the junction contained 5 bases not matched to a gene. CDR3 sequence (DNA): TGCGCCAGCAGCCAAGTGGGCGGGGGGGGCGAGACCCAGTACTTC. Amino acids: CASSQVGGGGETQYF.

The chain recombines TRBV7-6 with TRBJ2-5; 12 bases match TRBD2. This CDR3 has 14 amino acids. Germline V gene data show CDR1 as SGHVS and CDR2 as FNYEAQ. V lost 5 bases to trimming and J lost 9 bases; unmatched junction nucleotides: 7. The CDR3 nucleotides are TGTGCCAGCAGCCCCCGACTAGCGGGGGAGGCCCAGTACTTC. Translated, it gives CASSPRLAGEAQYF.

This clone has only a few counts. V usage is TRBV29-1 and J usage is TRBJ2-5; the D gene is possibly TRBD2 (5 bases). This CDR3 has 14 residues. Germline V lookup: CDR1 SQVTM, CDR2 ANQGSEA. V was pared by 0 bases and J by 5 bases, with 13 bases between. This CDR3 reads CSVEDLGVVETQYF. Written as DNA, the CDR3 is TGCAGCGTTGAAGATCTGGGAGTAGTGGAGACCCAGTACTTC.

This chain uses TRBV2 with TRBJ2-1; D perhaps matches TRBD1 (5 bases). V was cut by 3 bases and J by 9 bases, with 6 bases left in between. CDR3 length: 11 amino acids. CDR1 is SNHLY and CDR2 is FYNNEI in the germline V gene. CDR3 region: CASSEGREQFF. CDR3 nucleotide sequence: TGTGCCAGCAGTGAGGGGCGTGAGCAGTTCTTC. Combining the CDR3 with reference TRBV2 and TRBJ2-1 gives the whole variable domain EPEVTQTPSHQVTQMGQEVILRCVPISNHLYFYWYRQILGQKVEFLVSFYNNEISEKSEIFDDQFSVERPDGSNFTLKIRSTKLEDSAMYFCASSEGREQFFGPGTRLTVL.

Of note for this clone: The sample has other DNA sequences that encode this CDR3 too. The V gene is TRBV7-9, the J gene TRBJ1-5; D is perhaps TRBD1 (5 bases). V lost 6 bases and J lost 3, with 12 bases in between. This CDR3 contains 14 residues. Germline values: CDR1 SEHNR, CDR2 FQNEAQ (reference sequence). The CDR3 here is CASSPDSYNQPQHF. The CDR3 region has the DNA TGTGCCAGCAGTCCTGACAGTTACAATCAGCCCCAGCATTTT.

The J gene is TRBJ2-3, the V gene TRBV27; 7 nucleotides agree with TRBD2. The CDR3 is 15 amino acids. Germline lookup yields CDR1 MNHEY and CDR2 SMNVEV (reference sequence). V dropped 8 bases and J dropped 7; count of bases not matched to a gene: 15. CDR3 bases: TGTGCCAGCGGGGAGGGGCAATTGCCGATCAATACGCAGTATTTT. Its translation: CASGEGQLPINTQYF.

The chain employs TRBV7-6 and TRBJ2-2; 7 bases are a match to TRBD1. Unmatched junction bases numbered 8, after V lost 6 bases and J lost 4 bases. This CDR3 contains 15 residues. Per germline, CDR1 SGHVS and CDR2 FNYEAQ. The CDR3, as DNA: TGTGCCAGCAGTCCTATTACAGGGGCCACCGGGGAGCTGTTTTTT. Amino acid sequence: CASSPITGATGELFF.

This clone was counted only a few times. The rearrangement links TRBV25-1 to TRBJ2-7; D may be TRBD1 (7 bases). The CDR3 extends over 14 amino acids. Germline V gene data show CDR1 as MGHDK and CDR2 as SYGVNS. Trimming stripped 4 bases from V and 0 bases from J, with 10 bases between. Here the CDR3 reads CASSGRDSSYEQYF. The CDR3, as DNA: TGTGCCAGCAGTGGGCGGGACAGCTCCTACGAGCAGTACTTC.

The chain couples TRBV30 to TRBJ1-2, with 10 nucleotides matching TRBD1. With 3 bases clipped from V and 5 bases from J, the junction kept 15 bases outside the gene matches. CDR3 length equals 17 residues. The germline V gene encodes CDR1 GTSNPN and CDR2 SVGIG (reference sequence). The CDR3 DNA sequence: TGTGCCTGGAGCTCCTCCCGGGACAGGGGATGGGTTTATGGCTACACCTTC. This translates into CAWSSSRDRGWVYGYTF.

This clone was seen only a few times. The rearrangement uses TRBV19 and TRBJ1-5, with TRBD1 as a possible D gene (6 bases). Looked up from germline, CDR1 is LNHDA and CDR2 is SQIVND (reference sequence). Between the trimmed V and J ends, which lost 5 bases and 9 bases, there was a span of 14 bases. The CDR3 is made up of 13 amino acids. CDR3 nucleotides: TGTGCCAGTAGTCTCTCAGGGGCTACGCCCCAGCATTTT. This encodes CASSLSGATPQHF.

The chain combines TRBV9 with TRBJ1-2, with a weak D call TRBD1 (6 bases). The CDR3 runs 14 residues. V gave up 0 bases and J gave up 3 bases, with 9 bases separating them. CDR1 SGDLS and CDR2 YYNGEE come from the germline V gene. The CDR3 reads CASSVAGVDYGYTF. The CDR3 DNA is TGTGCCAGCAGCGTAGCAGGGGTTGACTATGGCTACACCTTC. The full variable domain, rest sourced from reference TRBV9 and TRBJ1-2, is DSGVTQTPKHLITATGQRVTLRCSPRSGDLSVYWYQQSLDQGLQFLIQYYNGEERAKGNILERFSAQQFPDLHSELNLSSLELGDSALYFCASSVAGVDYGYTFGSGTRLTVV.

The chain recombines TRBV7-9 with TRBJ1-1; D gene unclear. Germline lookup yields CDR1 SEHNR and CDR2 FQNEAQ (reference sequence). CDR3 length equals 13 residues. V was trimmed by 3 bases and J by 3 bases, leaving 8 bases between them. In nucleotides, the CDR3 is TGTGCCAGCAGCTTGTCCGGTGACACTGAAGCTTTCTTT. Translating it yields CASSLSGDTEAFF.

The chain joins TRBV2 to TRBJ1-6, with a weak D call TRBD1 (6 bases). The CDR3 consists of 14 residues. Germline V gene lookup returns CDR1 SNHLY and CDR2 FYNNEI. Deletions cut 6 bases from V and 10 bases from J, with 16 bases between. CDR3 sequence (DNA): TGTGCCAGCAGGGTTGACAGGAGTGGATCACCCCTCCACTTT. This sequence encodes CASRVDRSGSPLHF.

The gene calls are TRBV4-1 and TRBJ1-2; D unresolved. CDR1 is MGHRA, CDR2 YSYEKL, per germline. The CDR3 runs to 15 residues. V lost 1 base and J 8 bases, leaving 17 bases between the germline ends. CDR3 sequence: CASSQAPTRVGGYTF. In DNA, the CDR3 is TGCGCCAGCAGCCAAGCCCCAACACGAGTAGGGGGCTACACCTTC.

V is TRBV29-1 and J is TRBJ1-2; 10 nucleotides line up with TRBD1. Germline lookup yields CDR1 SQVTM and CDR2 ANQGSEA. The CDR3 contains 14 residues. V dropped 2 bases and J dropped 4; count of bases not matched to a gene: 4. CDR3 nucleotide sequence: TGCAGCGTTGAATGGGACAGGGGCGGCTATGGCTACACCTTC. Its protein product is CSVEWDRGGYGYTF.

The rearrangement links TRBV9 to TRBJ2-7; the D gene is possibly TRBD1 (5 bases). Germline loops: CDR1 SGDLS, CDR2 YYNGEE. Trimming shortened V by 4 bases and J by 2 bases, and 13 bases separated the two germline ends. This CDR3 is 14 amino acids long. This chain's CDR3 is CASSHQDTPYEQYF. The CDR3 nucleotides read TGTGCCAGCAGCCACCAGGACACGCCCTACGAGCAGTACTTC.

The chain carries TRBV5-6 and TRBJ2-5, with D perhaps matching TRBD2 (6 bases). V lost 3 bases and J 5 bases, leaving 14 bases between the germline ends. The length of the CDR3 is 14 residues. Per germline, CDR1 SGHDT and CDR2 YYEEEE. This CDR3 is CASSWGDSSETQYF. The DNA for the CDR3 is TGTGCCAGCAGCTGGGGGGACTCCTCGGAGACCCAGTACTTC.

The J gene is TRBJ2-7, the V gene TRBV13; possible D gene TRBD2, 6 bases. Germline-derived CDR1 and CDR2 are PRHDT and FYEKMQ (reference sequence). The CDR3 runs to 14 residues. Trimming took 4 bases from V and 4 from J, leaving 14 bases between them. For the CDR3, the DNA is TGTGCCAGCAGCTCCCGGGAGACACCATACGAGCAGTACTTC. Translation: CASSSRETPYEQYF.

In its sample, this clone was seen once. In DNA form, the CDR3 reads TGTGCCAGCAGCTCGACAGGGACAGTTTACGAGCAGTACTTC. It translates to CASSSTGTVYEQYF. This rearrangement joins TRBV13 to TRBJ2-7; 7 nucleotides agree with TRBD1. Trimming at V came to 4 bases and at J to 4 bases, leaving 7 bases not matched to a gene. CDR1 and CDR2 from the germline V gene are PRHDT and FYEKMQ (reference sequence). This CDR3 contains 14 residues.

The rearrangement uses TRBV5-1 and TRBJ2-3, with TRBD2 identical over 7 bases. Germline loops: CDR1 SGHRS, CDR2 YFSETQ. With 0 bases clipped from V and 3 bases from J, the junction kept 10 bases outside the gene matches. This CDR3 region has 17 residues. CDR3 DNA sequence: TGCGCCAGCAGCTTGGTCAGTGGCGGGGGTTTGACAGATACGCAGTATTTT. Encoded protein: CASSLVSGGGLTDTQYF.

The chain couples TRBV25-1 to TRBJ2-3, with D possibly TRBD1 on 6 matching bases. The CDR3 runs 14 residues. Germline values: CDR1 MGHDK, CDR2 SYGVNS. V lost 6 bases to trimming and J lost 4 bases, with 14 bases between them. CDR3 sequence: CASSIRGIADTQYF. Here the CDR3 DNA reads TGTGCCAGCAGCATCAGGGGTATAGCAGATACGCAGTATTTT.

The chain couples TRBV5-6 to TRBJ2-7; D gene unclear. The CDR3 consists of 13 residues. Germline V gene data show CDR1 as SGHDT and CDR2 as YYEEEE. Trimming removed 4 bases from V and 2 bases from J, with 10 bases in between. CDR3 nucleotide sequence: TGTGCCAGCAGCGTCGGACGGACCTACGAGCAGTACTTC. This gives the protein CASSVGRTYEQYF.

This clone turned up a few times. The chain employs TRBV19 and TRBJ2-1, with D possibly TRBD2 on 6 matching bases. The V and J ends lost 3 bases and 10 bases respectively, with 7 bases between them. This CDR3 has 11 amino acids. In germline, CDR1 is LNHDA, CDR2 SQIVND (reference sequence). In DNA, the CDR3 is TGTGCCAGTAGTATTAGCGGCGAGCAGTTCTTC. This gives the protein CASSISGEQFF.

This clone was found a few times. The chain carries TRBV23-1 and TRBJ2-3; TRBD1 might be the D (6 bases). TRBV23-1 is sorted into the ORF group, with uncertain function. V was cut by 1 base and J by 3 bases, with 8 bases left in between. CDR3 length: 14 amino acids. As DNA, the CDR3 is TGCGCCAGCAGTCAATACAGGGTGACAGATACGCAGTATTTT. Amino acid sequence: CASSQYRVTDTQYF.

J is TRBJ1-2 and V is TRBV19; D uncertain. Trimming stripped 3 bases from V and 2 bases from J, with 10 bases between. Per the germline V gene, CDR1 is LNHDA and CDR2 is SQIVND (reference sequence). The CDR3 is 14 amino acids. In DNA, the CDR3 is TGTGCCAGTAGTATCCTAGACGGGAACTATGGCTACACCTTC. Translation: CASSILDGNYGYTF.